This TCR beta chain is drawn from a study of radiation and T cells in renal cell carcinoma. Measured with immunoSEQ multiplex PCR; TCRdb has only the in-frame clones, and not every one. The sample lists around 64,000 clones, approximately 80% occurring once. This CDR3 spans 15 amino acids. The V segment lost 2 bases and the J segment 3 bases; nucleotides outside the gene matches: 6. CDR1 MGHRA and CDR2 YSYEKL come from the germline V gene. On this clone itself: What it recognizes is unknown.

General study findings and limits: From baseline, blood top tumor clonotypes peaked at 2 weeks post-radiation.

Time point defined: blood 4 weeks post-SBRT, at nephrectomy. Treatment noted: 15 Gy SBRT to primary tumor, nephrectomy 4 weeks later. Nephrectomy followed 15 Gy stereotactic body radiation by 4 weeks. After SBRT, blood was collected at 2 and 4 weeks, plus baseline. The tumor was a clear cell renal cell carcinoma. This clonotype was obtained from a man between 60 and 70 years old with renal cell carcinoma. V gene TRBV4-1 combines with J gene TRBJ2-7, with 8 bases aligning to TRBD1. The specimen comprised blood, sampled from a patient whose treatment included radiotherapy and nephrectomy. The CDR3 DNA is TGCGCCAGCAGCCAATGGGGGGACAGGATCTACGAGCAGTACTTC. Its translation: CASSQWGDRIYEQYF.